The subject of this entry is one T cell receptor (beta chain). The record originates from a study of blood T cells in healthy people across ages. Study details: Roughly one uniquely barcoded beta molecule per two T cells was captured.

A second PCR, run for about 7 to 11 cycles, used a sample-barcoded 5' primer plus a J-beta primer mix. TCRdb reanalysed the 5' RACE reads using MiXCR and keeps one entry per CDR3 protein. The table lists some 920,000 distinct CDR3 sequences, roughly half of them singletons. This CDR3 region has 15 residues. V was clipped by 2 bases and J by 5 bases, with 16 bases between them. Germline V gene data show CDR1 as MNHNY and CDR2 as SVGAGI (reference sequence). The genes are TRBV6-6 and TRBJ2-7, with D maybe TRBD1 (5 bases). Sequences were obtained from blood. The clonotype comes from a woman in her sixties or seventies in good health. CDR3 sequence reads: CASSYSKTDLDEQYF. The CDR3, as DNA: TGTGCCAGCAGTTACAGTAAGACAGATCTCGACGAGCAGTACTTC.